This TCR beta chain was profiled in a study of blood T cell repertoires in COVID-19. Study information: COVID-19 samples from acute and convalescent phases originated in the United States, Italy and Spain. PBMCs, B-cell-depleted T cells, or T cells provided the cDNA or gDNA that made up the material.

Original data processing: Researchers report that nucleated cell counts were estimated from reference gene primer amplification. The data were produced by immunoSEQ multiplex PCR, yet TCRdb's version contains in-frame clones alone and is incomplete. V and J calls and clone size follow that table, whereas D and trimming were derived from the DNA. The sample has roughly 380,000 clones, about 90% seen once; the top ten hold 2.5% to 3.5%. Individuals aged roughly 18 to 95 years were recruited from fewer than 25 US areas. CDR1 is LNHDA, CDR2 SQIVND, per germline (reference sequence). The CDR3 consists of 15 residues. V dropped 3 bases and J dropped 1 base, with 10 bases sitting between them.

Sequencing input: PBMCs or T cells enriched from blood (not recorded which). This sequence joins TRBV19 and TRBJ2-1; D possibly corresponds to TRBD2 (5 bases). This sequence was found in a woman aged 30 to 39 who had recovered from COVID-19. The CDR3 nucleotides are TGTGCCAGTAGTATCTCAGCGGTATCCTACAATGAGCAGTTCTTC. It specifies CASSISAVSYNEQFF.